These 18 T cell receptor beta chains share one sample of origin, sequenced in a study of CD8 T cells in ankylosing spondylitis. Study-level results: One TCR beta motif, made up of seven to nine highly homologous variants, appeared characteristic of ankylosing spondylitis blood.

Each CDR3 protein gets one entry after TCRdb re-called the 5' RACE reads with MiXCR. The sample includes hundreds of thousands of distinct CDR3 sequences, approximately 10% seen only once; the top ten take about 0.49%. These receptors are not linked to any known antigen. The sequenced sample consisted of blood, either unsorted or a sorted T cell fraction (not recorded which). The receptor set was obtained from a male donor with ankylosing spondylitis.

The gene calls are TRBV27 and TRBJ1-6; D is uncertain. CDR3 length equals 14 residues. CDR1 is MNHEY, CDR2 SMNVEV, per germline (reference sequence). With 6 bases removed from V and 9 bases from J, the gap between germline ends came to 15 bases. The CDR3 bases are TGTGCCAGCAGCCTAGACGAGGGAGGTTCACCCCTCCACTTT. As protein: CASSLDEGGSPLHF.

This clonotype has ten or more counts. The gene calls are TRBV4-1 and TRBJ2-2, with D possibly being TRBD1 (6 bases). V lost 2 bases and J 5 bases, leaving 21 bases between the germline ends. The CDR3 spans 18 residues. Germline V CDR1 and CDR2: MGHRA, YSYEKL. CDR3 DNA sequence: TGCGCCAGCAGCCAATCCAGGGGCAGGGGTGGTAGGACCGGGGAGCTGTTTTTT. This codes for CASSQSRGRGGRTGELFF.

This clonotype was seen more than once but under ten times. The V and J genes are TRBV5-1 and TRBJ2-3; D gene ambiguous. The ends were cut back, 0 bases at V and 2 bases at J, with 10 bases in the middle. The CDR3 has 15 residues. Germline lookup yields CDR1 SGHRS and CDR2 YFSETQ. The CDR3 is CASSLVDGLTDTQYF. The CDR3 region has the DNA TGCGCCAGCAGCTTGGTCGACGGGCTCACAGATACGCAGTATTTT.

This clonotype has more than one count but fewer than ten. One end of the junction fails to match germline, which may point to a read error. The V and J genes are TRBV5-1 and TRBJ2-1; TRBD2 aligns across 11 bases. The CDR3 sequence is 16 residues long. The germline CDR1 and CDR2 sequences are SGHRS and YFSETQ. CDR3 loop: CASSLTGTSGYNEQFF. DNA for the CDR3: TGTGCCAGCAGTCTGACCGGGACTAGCGGTTACAATGAGCAGTTCTTC.

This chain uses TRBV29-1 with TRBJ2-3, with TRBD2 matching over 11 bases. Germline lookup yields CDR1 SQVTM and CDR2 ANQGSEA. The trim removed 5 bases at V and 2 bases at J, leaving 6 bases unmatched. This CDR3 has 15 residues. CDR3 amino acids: CSVPPLAGATDTQYF. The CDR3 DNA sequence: TGCAGCGTTCCCCCACTAGCGGGGGCCACAGATACGCAGTATTTT.

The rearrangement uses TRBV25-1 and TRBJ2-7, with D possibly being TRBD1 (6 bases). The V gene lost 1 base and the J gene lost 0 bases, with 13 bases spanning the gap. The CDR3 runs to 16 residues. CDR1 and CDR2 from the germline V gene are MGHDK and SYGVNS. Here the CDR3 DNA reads TGTGCCAGCAGTGAATCCGGGACACAGAACTCCTACGAGCAGTACTTC. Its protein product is CASSESGTQNSYEQYF.

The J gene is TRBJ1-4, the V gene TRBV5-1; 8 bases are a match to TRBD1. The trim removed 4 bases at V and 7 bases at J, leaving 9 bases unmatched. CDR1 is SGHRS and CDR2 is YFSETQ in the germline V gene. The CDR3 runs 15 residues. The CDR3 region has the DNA TGCGCCAGCAGCGGGGACGGCCAGGGGGCTGAAAAACTGTTTTTT. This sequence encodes CASSGDGQGAEKLFF.

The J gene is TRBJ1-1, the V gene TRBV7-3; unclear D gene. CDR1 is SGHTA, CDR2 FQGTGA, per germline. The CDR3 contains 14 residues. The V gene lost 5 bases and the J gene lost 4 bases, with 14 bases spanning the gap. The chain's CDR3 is CASSLNGVGTEAFF. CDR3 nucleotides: TGTGCCAGCAGCCTCAACGGTGTGGGCACTGAAGCTTTCTTT.

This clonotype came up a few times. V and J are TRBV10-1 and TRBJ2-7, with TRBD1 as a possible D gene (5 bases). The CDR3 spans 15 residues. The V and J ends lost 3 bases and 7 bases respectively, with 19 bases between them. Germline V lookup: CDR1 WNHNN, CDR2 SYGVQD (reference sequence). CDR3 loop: CASSELDTNLREQYF. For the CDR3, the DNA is TGCGCCAGCAGTGAACTGGACACCAACCTACGAGAGCAGTACTTC.

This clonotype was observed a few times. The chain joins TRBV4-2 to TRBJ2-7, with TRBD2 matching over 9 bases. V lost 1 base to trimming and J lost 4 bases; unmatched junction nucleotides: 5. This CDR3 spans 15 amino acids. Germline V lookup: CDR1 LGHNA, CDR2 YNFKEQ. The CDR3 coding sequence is TGTGCCAGCAGCCAAGTTGCTAGCGGGGCTTACGAGCAGTACTTC. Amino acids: CASSQVASGAYEQYF.

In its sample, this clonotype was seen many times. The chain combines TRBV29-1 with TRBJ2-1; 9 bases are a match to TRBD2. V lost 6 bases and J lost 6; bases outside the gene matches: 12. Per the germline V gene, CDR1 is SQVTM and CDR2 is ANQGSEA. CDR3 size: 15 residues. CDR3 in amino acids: CSVTKASGRSNEQFF. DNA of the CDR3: TGCAGCGTCACGAAGGCCAGCGGGAGGAGCAATGAGCAGTTCTTC.

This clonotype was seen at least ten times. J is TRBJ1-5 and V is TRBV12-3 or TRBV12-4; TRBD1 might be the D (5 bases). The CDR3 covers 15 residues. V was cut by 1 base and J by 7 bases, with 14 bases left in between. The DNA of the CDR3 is TGTGCCAGCAGTTTAGTGGGGGGACTGGGACAGCCCCAGCATTTT. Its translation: CASSLVGGLGQPQHF.

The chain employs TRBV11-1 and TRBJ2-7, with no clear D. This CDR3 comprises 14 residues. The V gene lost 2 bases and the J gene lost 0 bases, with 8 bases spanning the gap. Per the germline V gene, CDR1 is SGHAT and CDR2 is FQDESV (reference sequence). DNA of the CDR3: TGTGCCAGCAGCTTACGGCGGTACTCCTACGAGCAGTACTTC. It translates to CASSLRRYSYEQYF.

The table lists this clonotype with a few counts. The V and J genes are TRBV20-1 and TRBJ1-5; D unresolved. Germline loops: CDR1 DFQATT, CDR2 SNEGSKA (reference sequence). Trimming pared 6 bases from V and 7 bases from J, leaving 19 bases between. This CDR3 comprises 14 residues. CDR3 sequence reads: CSASPRGPLQPQHF. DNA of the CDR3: TGCAGTGCAAGCCCCCGCGGCCCCCTACAGCCCCAGCATTTT.

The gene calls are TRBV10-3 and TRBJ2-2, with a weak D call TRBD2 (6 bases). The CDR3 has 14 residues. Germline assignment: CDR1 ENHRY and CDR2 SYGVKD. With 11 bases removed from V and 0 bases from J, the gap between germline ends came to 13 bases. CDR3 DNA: TGTGCCGCAAGGGGCGGGGCGAACACCGGGGAGCTGTTTTTT. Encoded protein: CAARGGANTGELFF.

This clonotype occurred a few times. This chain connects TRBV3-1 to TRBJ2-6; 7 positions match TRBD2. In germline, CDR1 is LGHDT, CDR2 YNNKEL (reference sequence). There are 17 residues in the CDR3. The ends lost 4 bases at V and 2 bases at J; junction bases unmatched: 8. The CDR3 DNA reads TGTGCCAGCAGCCTTCTCTCGGGGGGTGCTGGGGCCAACGTCCTGACTTTC. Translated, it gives CASSLLSGGAGANVLTF.

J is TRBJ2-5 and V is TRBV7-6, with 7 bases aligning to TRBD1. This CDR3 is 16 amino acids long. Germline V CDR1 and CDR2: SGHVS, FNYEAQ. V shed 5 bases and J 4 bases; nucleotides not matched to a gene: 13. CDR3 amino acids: CASSPGTAHFGETQYF. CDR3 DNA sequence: TGTGCCAGCAGCCCCGGGACAGCGCATTTTGGAGAGACCCAGTACTTC.

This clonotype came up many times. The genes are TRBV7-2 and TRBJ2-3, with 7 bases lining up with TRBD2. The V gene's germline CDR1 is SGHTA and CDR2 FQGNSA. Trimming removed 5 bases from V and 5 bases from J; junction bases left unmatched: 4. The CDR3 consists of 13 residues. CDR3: CASSEQRGDTQYF. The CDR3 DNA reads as TGTGCCAGCAGCGAGCAGCGGGGAGATACGCAGTATTTT.